This T cell receptor (beta chain) came from a study of T cells in Graves' hyperthyroidism and ophthalmopathy. Researchers amplified the TCR beta CDR3 regions from RNA transcripts. HTBI primers were used for first-round RT-PCR of the TCR CDR3. MiXCR was run by TCRdb on the multiplex PCR reads, yielding one entry per CDR3 protein. There are around 190,000 distinct CDR3 sequences in the sample; about a sixth occur only once, and roughly 32% lies in the top ten. CDR1 MNHEY and CDR2 SMNVEV come from the germline V gene (reference sequence). CDR3 length: 13 residues. V lost 4 bases and J lost 8, with 14 bases in between. This clonotype was recorded many times.

The V call is TRBV27, the J call TRBJ1-2; D might be TRBD1 (6 bases). The receptor comes from a woman aged 45-65 years with Graves' hyperthyroidism. The sample comprised blood. As DNA, the CDR3 is TGTGCCAGCAGTTGGACGGACAGAAGCGGCTACACCTTC. Amino acid sequence: CASSWTDRSGYTF.